This T cell receptor (beta chain) was profiled in a study of graft-versus-host responses after intestinal transplantation. Looking at the study overall: Every recipient had anti-thymocyte globulin induction and 2 to 4 years of tacrolimus plus steroids. Whole-study results and caveats: There were GvH clones found in recipient marrow, and some of them appeared first in ileum or blood.

Method: immunoSEQ multiplex PCR; TCRdb's copy keeps in-frame clones and lacks some. Here the sample spans approximately 9,600 clones, 80% to 95% being singletons. Trimming took off 5 bases at V and 0 bases at J, with 14 bases between the two ends. From germline, CDR1 is SEHNR and CDR2 FQNEAQ (reference sequence). This CDR3 spans 15 amino acids. A word on this clone: What it recognizes is unknown.

This sequence joins TRBV7-9 and TRBJ2-7; tentatively, D is TRBD1 or TRBD2 (5 bases each). This TCR came from a human patient who received an intestinal transplant, so some T cells may come from the graft donor. The sequencing here drew on PBMCs, taken approximately 42 days after intestinal transplantation. In DNA, the CDR3 is TGTGCCAGCAGCCGGGACGCCCCGAGCTCCTACGAGCAGTACTTC. Translated, it gives CASSRDAPSSYEQYF.